One and the same sample provided the 8 T cell receptor beta chains below, sequenced in a study of blood T cell repertoires in COVID-19. Method: immunoSEQ multiplex PCR; TCRdb's copy keeps in-frame clones and lacks some. The sample shows approximately 130,000 clones, roughly 79% of them seen only once. Sequenced sample: peripheral blood. The receptor set was obtained from a woman in her sixties with active or convalescent COVID-19.

J is TRBJ1-2 and V is TRBV28; 7 bases agree with TRBD1. The CDR3 contains 14 residues. The V and J ends lost 2 bases and 7 bases, in that order; junction bases with no gene match: 7. Germline CDR1 MDHEN, CDR2 SYDVKM. The CDR3 region is CASSLRQGIGGYTF. The DNA of the CDR3 is TGTGCCAGCAGTTTAAGACAGGGAATAGGTGGCTACACCTTC.

The chain links TRBV5-1 to TRBJ2-4; 7 bases agree with TRBD2. CDR3 size: 15 residues. Germline values: CDR1 SGHRS, CDR2 YFSETQ. Losses at the gene ends were 0 bases for V and 8 bases for J; bases not matched to a gene: 8. The CDR3 region is CASSLAGGKQDIQYF. The CDR3 nucleotides read TGCGCCAGCAGCTTGGCCGGGGGGAAGCAGGACATTCAGTACTTC.

J is TRBJ1-5 and V is TRBV18; 7 nucleotides line up with TRBD1. This CDR3 region has 14 residues. Germline lookup yields CDR1 KGHSH and CDR2 LQKENI. V dropped 4 bases and J dropped 7; count of bases not matched to a gene: 7. In DNA form, the CDR3 reads TGTGCCAGCTCACTGTGGGACAGCAGGCAGCCCCAGCATTTT. Protein sequence: CASSLWDSRQPQHF.

The chain recombines TRBV28 with TRBJ1-6; 8 nucleotides align to TRBD1. The CDR3 sequence is 14 residues long. CDR1 and CDR2 (germline): MDHEN, SYDVKM. The junction had 8 bases not matched to a gene; V was cut back by 6 bases and J by 10 bases. This CDR3 is CASSPGQGRSPLHF. The CDR3 bases are TGTGCCAGCAGCCCTGGACAGGGTAGATCACCCCTCCACTTT.

This rearrangement joins TRBV19 to TRBJ2-4; 11 bases align to TRBD2. The trim removed 5 bases at V and 0 bases at J, leaving 9 bases unmatched. The V gene's germline CDR1 is LNHDA and CDR2 SQIVND (reference sequence). The CDR3 runs 18 residues. The CDR3 spells CASSVASGGKLAKNIQYF. The CDR3 DNA reads as TGTGCCAGTAGTGTCGCTAGCGGGGGGAAGCTAGCCAAAAACATTCAGTACTTC.

The V and J genes are TRBV4-1 and TRBJ2-1, with D perhaps matching TRBD2 (6 bases). Trimming left V 0 bases short and J 1 base short, with 13 bases between. The CDR3 loop spans 17 amino acids. From germline, CDR1 is MGHRA and CDR2 YSYEKL. CDR3 nucleotides: TGCGCCAGCAGCCAAGATCCCGCGGGGACTTCCTACAATGAGCAGTTCTTC. Translation gives CASSQDPAGTSYNEQFF.

The chain is built from TRBV7-2 and TRBJ2-3; TRBD2 matches at 12 bases. The CDR3 length is 17 residues. The germline gives CDR1 SGHTA, CDR2 FQGNSA. After removal of 3 bases from V and 4 bases from J, the junction contained 8 bases not matched to a gene. The CDR3: CASSLNPGLAGSDTQYF. The CDR3 nucleotides are TGTGCCAGCAGCTTGAACCCGGGACTAGCGGGCTCAGATACGCAGTATTTT.

The chain has TRBV5-1 and TRBJ1-5; 7 positions match TRBD1. The germline V gene has CDR1 SGHRS and CDR2 YFSETQ. CDR3 length: 13 amino acids. J lost 5 bases, V lost 1 base, and 0 bases had no gene match. The DNA for the CDR3 is TGCGCCAGCAGCTTGCAGGGGGATCAGCCCCAGCATTTT. Translation: CASSLQGDQPQHF.